This TCR beta chain appears in the sequencing data of a study of cytotoxic CD8 clonotypes in ibrutinib-treated CLL. Study information: Across the patients, some ten were relapsed/refractory, over 14 treatment-naive and approximately 18 IGHV unmutated. With a range of 6 to 36, the median treatment time before response samples were taken was over 9 months. Some 24 partial and 2 complete responses; at median roughly 70 months, roughly 15 remitted, roughly twelve progressed. Findings and limits, study-wide: Sustained-remission and progressing patients were not sampled at matched times.

TCRdb's table, derived via immunoSEQ multiplex PCR, lists solely in-frame clones and lacks some. The repertoire holds about 180,000 clones, with less than 85% as singletons. CDR3 length equals 15 residues. Germline CDR1 and CDR2: SGHNT and YENEEA. V was pared by 3 bases and J by 2 bases, with 4 bases of the junction left unmatched. As concerns this clone: No antigen is known for it.

The sequence was collected from a human donor with chronic lymphocytic leukemia. The chain carries TRBV11-3 and TRBJ2-3; TRBD2 matches at 8 bases. The starting material was PBMCs, obtained after 24 months of ibrutinib treatment. CDR3 region: CASSFDSGITDTQYF. DNA of the CDR3: TGTGCCAGCAGCTTTGATAGCGGGATCACAGATACGCAGTATTTT.